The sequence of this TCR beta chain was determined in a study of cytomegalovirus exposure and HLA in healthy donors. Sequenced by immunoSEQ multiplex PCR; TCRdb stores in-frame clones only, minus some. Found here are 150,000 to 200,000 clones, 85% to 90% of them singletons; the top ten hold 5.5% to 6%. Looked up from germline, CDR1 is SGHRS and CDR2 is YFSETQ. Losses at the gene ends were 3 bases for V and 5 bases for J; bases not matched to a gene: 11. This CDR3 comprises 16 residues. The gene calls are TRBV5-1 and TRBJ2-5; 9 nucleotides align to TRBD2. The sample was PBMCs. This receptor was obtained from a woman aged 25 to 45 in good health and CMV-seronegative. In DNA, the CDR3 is TGCGCCAGCAGCTGGGGGGCGGGAGGGCCACGGGAGACCCAGTACTTC. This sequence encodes CASSWGAGGPRETQYF.